Listed below are T cell receptor beta chains from one sample, sequenced in a study of Tregs in tolerant kidney transplant recipients. Generated by immunoSEQ multiplex PCR, the TCRdb table keeps only in-frame clones and is missing some. Here the sample spans approximately 82,000 clones, 80% to 95% being singletons. The source material was CD4+ T cells from blood (PBMCs), sampled 12 months after the transplant. These receptors all stem from a human patient who received a combined kidney and bone marrow transplant. Some of the T cells might come from the graft donor. The CDR3 runs from the conserved cysteine through the conserved F or W. The D gene is left open where the match is weak. Expanded clones are given a class, and other clones once, few, many or no size at all.

>.|TRBJ2-1|TRBV15|TRBD1
TGTGCCACCAGCAGAGATGCCTTGACAGGGGAGTACAATGAGCAGTTCTTC
CATSRDALTGEYNEQFF
>.|TRBJ1-1|TRBV2|.
TGTGCCAGCAGCGGCTACAGGGCCGAGACTGAAGCTTTCTTT
CASSGYRAETEAFF
>.|TRBJ2-2|TRBV19|.
TGTGCCAGTACTGTGACAGGAGGCACCGGGGAGCTGTTTTTT
CASTVTGGTGELFF
>.|TRBJ2-3|TRBV19|TRBD2
TGTGCCAGTAGTATGTTCCTAGCGGGGGGCACAGATACGCAGTATTTT
CASSMFLAGGTDTQYF
>.|TRBJ2-2|TRBV9|TRBD2
TGTGCCAGCAGCGTTCGACTAGCGGGAGTGGCCGGGGAGCTGTTTTTT
CASSVRLAGVAGELFF
>.|TRBJ2-6|TRBV5-1|.
TGCGCCAGCAGTGTTGCCGGACAGATTATCTCTGGGGCCAACGTCCTGACTTTC
CASSVAGQIISGANVLTF
>few|TRBJ1-5|TRBV5-1|.
TGCGCCAGCAGCTTGGCAGGGTACAATCAGCCCCAGCATTTT
CASSLAGYNQPQHF
>.|TRBJ2-5|TRBV10-3|.
TGTGCCATCAGTGAGTCTCGGGGCGGGTCTCGTGCGGGGTCCCAGTACTTC
CAISESRGGSRAGSQYF
>.|TRBJ1-1|TRBV7-2|.
TGTGCCAGCAGCCCTGTCAGGGTTAACACTGAAGCTTTCTTT
CASSPVRVNTEAFF
>.|TRBJ1-4|TRBV19|.
TGTGCCAGTAGTAGGGGCCTCGGTCGAGTTTTT
CASSRGLGRVF
>.|TRBJ1-2|TRBV21-1|.
TGTGCCAGCAGCGTAACTAAGGGACAGGGCTATGGCTACACCTTC
CASSVTKGQGYGYTF
>.|TRBJ2-1|TRBV7-3|TRBD2
TGTGCCAGCAGGGAAGGACTAGCGGGAGGCCTCGCGTTTGATGAGCAGTTCTTC
CASREGLAGGLAFDEQFF
>.|TRBJ2-2|TRBV7-2|TRBD2
TGTGCCAGCGACGGGAGCGGGAGGCGTACCGGGGAGCTGTTTTTT
CASDGSGRRTGELFF
>.|TRBJ2-4|TRBV7-8|TRBD2
TGTGCCAGCAGCTATGTTCCGGGGACTAACAAAAACATTCAGTACTTC
CASSYVPGTNKNIQYF
>.|TRBJ1-2|TRBV5-1|.
TGCGCCAGCAGCCCGAACGACGGAGCTAACTATGGCTACACCTTC
CASSPNDGANYGYTF
>.|TRBJ1-1|TRBV7-9|.
TGTGCCAGCAGCTTTGTCGCAGGCTTGAACACTGAAGCTTTCTTT
CASSFVAGLNTEAFF
>.|TRBJ2-5|TRBV5-1|.
TGCGCCAGCAGCTTGCTTCGGTCAGGGGAAAAGCGAGAGACCCAGTACTTC
CASSLLRSGEKRETQYF
>.|TRBJ2-7|TRBV7-2|.
TGTGCCAGCAGCCCCCCTCCGACAGGAGGCGTGCAGTACTTC
CASSPPPTGGVQYF